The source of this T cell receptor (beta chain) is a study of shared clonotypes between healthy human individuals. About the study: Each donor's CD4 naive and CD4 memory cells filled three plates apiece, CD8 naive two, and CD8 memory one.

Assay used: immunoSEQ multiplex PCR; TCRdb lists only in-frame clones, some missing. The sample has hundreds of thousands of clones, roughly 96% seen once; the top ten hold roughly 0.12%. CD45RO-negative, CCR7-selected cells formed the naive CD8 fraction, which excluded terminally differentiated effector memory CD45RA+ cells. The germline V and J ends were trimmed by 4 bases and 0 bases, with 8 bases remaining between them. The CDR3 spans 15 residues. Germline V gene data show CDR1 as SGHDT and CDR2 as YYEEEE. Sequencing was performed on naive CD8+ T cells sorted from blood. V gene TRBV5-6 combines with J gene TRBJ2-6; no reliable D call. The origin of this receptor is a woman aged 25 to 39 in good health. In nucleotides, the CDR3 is TGTGCCAGCAGCCCGGGTTTCTCTGGGGCCAACGTCCTGACTTTC. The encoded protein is CASSPGFSGANVLTF.